What follows are 17 T cell receptor beta chains derived from one specimen sequenced in a study of blood T cell repertoires in COVID-19. The protocol was immunoSEQ multiplex PCR, while the TCRdb copy is restricted to in-frame clones and leaves out a portion. Seen here are 150,000 to 250,000 clones, about 90% observed once, and the top ten hold about 2.3%. Sequences were obtained from PBMCs or T cells enriched from blood (not recorded which). The receptors shown here come from a woman younger than 45 who had recovered from COVID-19.

The chain links TRBV11-3 to TRBJ2-3; tentative D call: TRBD1 (6 bases). This CDR3 contains 14 residues. V was cut by 2 bases and J by 3 bases, with 9 bases left in between. Per the germline V gene, CDR1 is SGHNT and CDR2 is YENEEA. The CDR3: CASSLLDSTDTQYF. The CDR3 DNA sequence: TGTGCCAGCAGCTTACTGGACAGTACAGATACGCAGTATTTT.

This chain uses TRBV6-5 with TRBJ1-2; TRBD1 matches at 10 bases. V shed 5 bases, J shed 8 bases, and the junction held 8 bases outside the gene matches. Germline CDR1 reads MNHEY; CDR2 reads SVGAGI. The CDR3 runs to 14 residues. CDR3 sequence (DNA): TGTGCCAGCAGTCCGACCGGACAGGGGGGCGGCTACACCTTC. Protein: CASSPTGQGGGYTF.

V gene TRBV7-9 combines with J gene TRBJ1-4, with 7 bases fitting TRBD1. CDR3 size: 17 residues. Germline CDR1 and CDR2: SEHNR and FQNEAQ (reference sequence). The trim removed 5 bases at V and 4 bases at J, leaving 13 bases unmatched. CDR3 in DNA: TGTGCCAGCAGCCAAAGATCGTCAGGGGGTGGTAATGAAAAACTGTTTTTT. Translated, it gives CASSQRSSGGGNEKLFF.

The chain is built from TRBV25-1 and TRBJ1-1; no reliable D call. CDR3 length equals 14 residues. Germline CDR1 MGHDK, CDR2 SYGVNS. V lost 2 bases and J 1 base, leaving 8 bases between the germline ends. Here the CDR3 reads CASSEVGENTEAFF. For the CDR3, the DNA is TGTGCCAGCAGTGAAGTAGGAGAGAACACTGAAGCTTTCTTT.

The chain recombines TRBV15 with TRBJ1-5, with a weak D call TRBD1 (5 bases). Germline-derived CDR1 and CDR2 are LNHNV and YYDKDF (reference sequence). The V and J ends lost 3 bases and 7 bases respectively, with 10 bases between them. This CDR3 has 13 amino acids. DNA for the CDR3: TGTGCCACCAGCAGCAGGGAAAGCCAGCCCCAGCATTTT. This encodes CATSSRESQPQHF. Together with reference TRBV15 and TRBJ1-5, the CDR3 gives the full variable domain: DAMVIQNPRYQVTQFGKPVTLSCSQTLNHNVMYWYQQKSSQAPKLLFHYYDKDFNNEADTPDNFQSRRPNTSFCFLDIRSPGLGDTAMYLCATSSRESQPQHFGDGTRLSIL.

This rearrangement joins TRBV9 to TRBJ1-1; TRBD1 matches at 9 bases. The trim removed 0 bases at V and 5 bases at J, leaving 5 bases unmatched. This CDR3 region has 15 residues. In germline, CDR1 is SGDLS, CDR2 YYNGEE. The CDR3 DNA is TGTGCCAGCAGCGTAGAAGGGACAGGGAGGACTGAAGCTTTCTTT. Its translation: CASSVEGTGRTEAFF.

The rearrangement links TRBV14 to TRBJ1-2; perhaps TRBD1 as D (5 bases). Germline V gene data show CDR1 as SGHDN and CDR2 as FVKESK. The CDR3 contains 14 residues. V shed 4 bases and J shed 8 bases, with 17 bases lying between them. DNA for the CDR3: TGTGCCAGCAGCCCTGACGGACGGAGGGGCGGCTACACCTTC. Amino acid sequence: CASSPDGRRGGYTF.

The count of this clone is one. The chain has TRBV5-6 and TRBJ1-5; D gene uncertain. CDR3 length: 14 residues. V shed 0 bases and J shed 0 bases, with 4 bases lying between them. Germline CDR1 SGHDT, CDR2 YYEEEE. The CDR3: CASSLGSSNQPQHF. CDR3 sequence (DNA): TGTGCCAGCAGCTTGGGGAGTAGCAATCAGCCCCAGCATTTT. Filled out from reference TRBV5-6 and TRBJ1-5, the complete variable domain reads DAGVTQSPTHLIKTRGQQVTLRCSPKSGHDTVSWYQQALGQGPQFIFQYYEEEERQRGNFPDRFSGHQFPNYSSELNVNALLLGDSALYLCASSLGSSNQPQHFGDGTRLSIL.

V usage is TRBV7-9 and J usage is TRBJ1-5, with a tentative D call TRBD1 (6 bases). Trimming stripped 5 bases from V and 4 bases from J, with 9 bases between. The CDR3 contains 13 residues. From germline, CDR1 is SEHNR and CDR2 FQNEAQ (reference sequence). Here the CDR3 reads CASSRTGNQPQHF. The DNA of the CDR3 is TGTGCCAGCAGCCGTACAGGGAATCAGCCCCAGCATTTT.

Only a few counts were recorded for this clone. The rearrangement links TRBV4-2 to TRBJ2-2, with D hard to call. This CDR3 spans 15 amino acids. From germline, CDR1 is LGHNA and CDR2 YNFKEQ. The ends were cut back, 1 base at V and 7 bases at J, with 13 bases in the middle. The CDR3 is CASSQGAATDGELFF. In DNA form, the CDR3 reads TGTGCCAGCAGCCAAGGGGCAGCCACGGACGGGGAGCTGTTTTTT.

The genes are TRBV5-6 and TRBJ1-2; D is uncertain. The germline V gene encodes CDR1 SGHDT and CDR2 YYEEEE. The CDR3 spans 11 residues. V lost 4 bases and J lost 4, with 5 bases in between. CDR3: CASSVSYGYTF. In DNA form, the CDR3 reads TGTGCCAGCAGCGTCAGCTATGGCTACACCTTC.

This rearrangement joins TRBV19 to TRBJ1-5; the D is unclear. Germline V gene data show CDR1 as LNHDA and CDR2 as SQIVND (reference sequence). The CDR3 contains 15 residues. Trimming left V 3 bases short and J 6 bases short, with 15 bases between. CDR3 amino acids: CASSMRAGRSQPQHF. The CDR3 bases are TGTGCCAGTAGTATGCGTGCCGGGAGGAGTCAGCCCCAGCATTTT.

This chain links TRBV4-1 with TRBJ2-7; D call uncertain. The V gene's germline CDR1 is MGHRA and CDR2 YSYEKL. V gave up 1 base and J gave up 1 base, with 11 bases separating them. This CDR3 is built from 15 residues. The CDR3 DNA reads as TGCGCCAGCAGCCAAGTTTCCGGGTCATCCTACGAGCAGTACTTC. Its protein is CASSQVSGSSYEQYF.

This chain connects TRBV7-8 to TRBJ1-5; D unclear. CDR1 is SGHVS and CDR2 is FQNEAQ in the germline V gene. Between the trimmed V and J ends, which lost 0 bases and 1 base, there was a span of 19 bases. CDR3 size: 19 residues. CDR3 protein: CASSLAEGSGSLSNQPQHF. The CDR3 bases are TGTGCCAGCAGCTTAGCGGAGGGCTCTGGCTCGCTCAGCAATCAGCCCCAGCATTTT.

The V and J genes are TRBV15 and TRBJ2-1, with D unclear. Per the germline V gene, CDR1 is LNHNV and CDR2 is YYDKDF (reference sequence). Trimming pared 0 bases from V and 4 bases from J, leaving 4 bases between. This CDR3 is 13 amino acids long. The CDR3 sequence is CATSRDRYNEQFF. The CDR3 DNA follows: TGTGCCACCAGCAGAGACAGATACAATGAGCAGTTCTTC.

The chain joins TRBV19 to TRBJ2-5; unclear D gene. The CDR3 runs 13 residues. The V gene's germline CDR1 is LNHDA and CDR2 SQIVND (reference sequence). The ends were cut back, 5 bases at V and 0 bases at J, with 7 bases in the middle. The CDR3 here is CASSFTYQETQYF. CDR3 in DNA: TGTGCCAGTAGTTTTACATACCAAGAGACCCAGTACTTC.

This clone occurred once. The chain links TRBV4-2 to TRBJ1-2, with TRBD1 matching 10 bases. V shed 3 bases, J shed 4 bases, and the junction held 11 bases outside the gene matches. This CDR3 has 17 residues. The germline gives CDR1 LGHNA, CDR2 YNFKEQ. The CDR3 region has the DNA TGTGCCAGCAGCCAGCCGGGACAGGGGAGCGAAGTCTATGGCTACACCTTC. Its translation is CASSQPGQGSEVYGYTF.